This TCR beta chain came from a study of CD8 T cells in ankylosing spondylitis. The authors made TCR beta libraries by quantitative 5'-RACE with molecular barcodes. TCRdb re-called the 5' RACE reads through MiXCR, storing one row per CDR3 protein. The table records 700,000 to 1,000,000 distinct CDR3 sequences, around 11% of them present only once. This clonotype came up many times. The antigen remains undetermined. The V end lost 0 bases, the J end lost 5 bases, and 13 bases lay between the germline ends. The CDR3 runs to 15 residues. Germline CDR1 is SEHNR and CDR2 is FQNEAQ (reference sequence). Regarding the study as a whole: Within ankylosing spondylitis blood, a TCR beta motif made up of under 10 highly homologous variants appeared to be characteristic. Those disease-linked clones were CD8+; they were also relatively rare in peripheral blood. A subset of motif variants has previously been described in the synovial fluid and blood of reactive arthritis. Disease-linked clones reportedly showed significant enrichment in matched ankylosing spondylitis synovial fluid.

The receptor comes from a male donor with ankylosing spondylitis. V and J are TRBV7-9 and TRBJ1-1; possibly TRBD1 for D (6 bases). Sequenced input: blood, either unsorted or a sorted T cell fraction (not recorded which). The DNA for the CDR3 is TGTGCCAGCAGCTTAGCCGCGGGGGCATATACTGAAGCTTTCTTT. Protein: CASSLAAGAYTEAFF.